This TCR beta chain was identified in a study of blood T cells in healthy people across ages. General study findings and limits: TCR beta diversity, measured per million T cells, fell in a roughly linear way with age. Donor CMV status was unknown, possibly confounding expanded clonotype changes.

The CDR3 loop spans 16 amino acids. V trimming: 3 bases; J trimming: 4 bases; junction bases outside the gene matches: 8. The V gene's germline CDR1 is MGHRA and CDR2 YSYEKL. The study isolated at least 6.5 million PBMCs from each sample. At least 6 micrograms of total RNA were extracted per sample. As regards this clonotype: Its antigen is undetermined.

The use of a sample-barcoded 5' primer and a J-beta primer mix characterized a second PCR of about 6 to 12 cycles. In TCRdb, the 5' RACE reads were re-called with MiXCR into one record per CDR3 protein. This sample has 1.5 million to 1.8 million distinct CDR3 sequences, with approximately 43% found just once. This receptor was obtained from a woman aged 18-29 years in good health. Sequencing was carried out using blood. The chain carries TRBV4-1 and TRBJ1-2; the match to TRBD1 covers 10 bases. The CDR3 sequence: CASSQPGQGGGYGYTF. Written as DNA, the CDR3 is TGCGCCAGCAGCCAGCCCGGACAGGGGGGTGGCTATGGCTACACCTTC.